Listed below are T cell receptor beta chains from one sample, sequenced in a study of blood T cell repertoires in COVID-19. Data came from immunoSEQ multiplex PCR; TCRdb stores just in-frame clones and leaves some out. The sample holds more than 200,000 clones, approximately 78% seen once. The sequenced sample was peripheral blood. The receptors here all came from an elderly woman with COVID-19, enrolled during active disease. CDR3s include the opening cysteine and the closing phenylalanine or tryptophan. A D gene is named only where the DNA matches it firmly. The listing skips clone size in some rows; elsewhere it reads once, few, many or a size class.

J,D,V,size,DNA,CDR3
TRBJ2-3,TRBD2,TRBV18,NA,TGTGCCAGCTCACCATCTACACTCCTAGCGGGAGATCGAGATACGCAGTATTTT,CASSPSTLLAGDRDTQYF
TRBJ2-7,TRBD2,TRBV5-4,NA,TGTGCCAGCAGCCCGGGACTAGCATATATCTACGAGCAGTACTTC,CASSPGLAYIYEQYF
TRBJ2-7,NA,TRBV15,NA,TGTGCCACCAGCAGAGATAGGGGCTACGAGCAGTACTTC,CATSRDRGYEQYF
TRBJ2-7,NA,TRBV9,NA,TGTGCCAGCAGCGTAGTACAGGAGTCCTACGAGCAGTACTTC,CASSVVQESYEQYF
TRBJ1-1,NA,TRBV9,NA,TGTGCCAGCAGCGCCGACACCCCGAACACTGAAGCTTTCTTT,CASSADTPNTEAFF
TRBJ1-2,TRBD1,TRBV5-3,NA,TGTGCCAGAAGCTTTCAAGGGGGCAGGTATGGCTACACCTTC,CARSFQGGRYGYTF
TRBJ1-1,TRBD1,TRBV5-1,NA,TGCGCCAGCAGCTCGAGGACAGGGATAAACACTGAAGCTTTCTTT,CASSSRTGINTEAFF
TRBJ1-2,TRBD1,TRBV5-1,NA,TGCGCCAGCAGCTTCGGGACAGCCTTTTACTCTTCTAACTATGGCTACACCTTC,CASSFGTAFYSSNYGYTF
TRBJ1-4,TRBD1,TRBV3-1/TRBV3-2,NA,TGTGCCAGCAGCCCACCGACAGGGGGAACGGAAAAACTGTTTTTT,CASSPPTGGTEKLFF
TRBJ1-1,NA,TRBV18,NA,TGTGCCAGCTCACCATCTAAGAACAGTGAAGCTTTCTTT,CASSPSKNSEAFF
TRBJ2-1,NA,TRBV30,NA,TGTGCCTGGAGTGTACTCCGAAACAATGAGCAGTTCTTC,CAWSVLRNNEQFF
TRBJ1-1,TRBD1,TRBV12-5,NA,TGTGCTAGTGGTTTGTGGAGACAGGGGACTGAAGCTTTCTTT,CASGLWRQGTEAFF
TRBJ2-3,NA,TRBV19,NA,TGTGCCAGTAGTATGGAGAGTAGGACAGATACGCAGTATTTT,CASSMESRTDTQYF
TRBJ1-2,TRBD1,TRBV24-1,NA,TGTGCCACCAGTGATTTAGACAGGGACTATGGCTACACCTTC,CATSDLDRDYGYTF
TRBJ1-2,NA,TRBV28,few,TGTGCCAGTTACAGGGTCCCCTTCGGCTACACCTTC,CASYRVPFGYTF
TRBJ1-1,NA,TRBV6-6,NA,TGTGCCAGCACCGAACAGGGAATGAACACTGAAGCTTTCTTT,CASTEQGMNTEAFF
TRBJ1-2,TRBD1,TRBV5-1,NA,TGCGCCAGCAGCTTACAGGGGGACTATGGCTACACCTTC,CASSLQGDYGYTF
TRBJ2-7,TRBD2,TRBV11-2,NA,TGTGCCAGCAGCTTTTCTCTAGCGGGAGGGCCTATCGAGCAGTACTTC,CASSFSLAGGPIEQYF
TRBJ1-3,NA,TRBV15,NA,TGTGCCACTACGGCGGGATCTGGAAACACCATATATTTT,CATTAGSGNTIYF
TRBJ1-5,NA,TRBV28,NA,TGTGCCAGCAGTTCGGCACAGGTAAGCAATCAGCCCCAGCATTTT,CASSSAQVSNQPQHF
TRBJ2-7,TRBD1,TRBV7-2,NA,TGTGCCAGCAGCAAATCGACAGGGTCCTACGAGCAGTACTTC,CASSKSTGSYEQYF
TRBJ1-4,NA,TRBV3-1/TRBV3-2,NA,TGTGCCAGCGGACACCTTGGTGAAAAACTGTTTTTT,CASGHLGEKLFF
TRBJ2-7,TRBD1,TRBV7-3,NA,TGTGCCAGCAGCTCGGGACAGGGCCGTTACGGCGAGCAGTACTTC,CASSSGQGRYGEQYF
TRBJ1-1,TRBD1,TRBV6-5,NA,TGTGCCAGCACCCTAACAGGGGGTAGCGCTGAAGCTTTCTTT,CASTLTGGSAEAFF
TRBJ1-1,NA,TRBV7-9,NA,TGTGCCAGCAGCTCTCTCGGGGACTTGCCTGAAGCTTTCTTT,CASSSLGDLPEAFF
TRBJ1-2,NA,TRBV19,few,TGTGCCAGTAGTAGGGGCGGGACCTTATCCTATGGCTACACCTTC,CASSRGGTLSYGYTF
TRBJ2-5,TRBD2,TRBV10-2,NA,TGCGCCACACGCAGCGGGGGGTCTCAAGAGACCCAGTACTTC,CATRSGGSQETQYF
TRBJ2-1,TRBD1,TRBV2,NA,TGTGCCAACAGCCTCGGGACAGATGTGGACAATGAGCAGTTCTTC,CANSLGTDVDNEQFF
TRBJ2-1,NA,TRBV29-1,few,TGCAGCGTTGGGGAGGTTTACAATGAGCAGTTCTTC,CSVGEVYNEQFF
TRBJ2-5,NA,TRBV6-2/TRBV6-3,NA,TGTGCCAGCAGTTACAACCGGGGGACCCAGTACTTC,CASSYNRGTQYF
TRBJ1-3,TRBD1,TRBV19,few,TGTGCCAGTAACCTCCGGACAGGGGGAAACACCATATATTTT,CASNLRTGGNTIYF
TRBJ2-2,NA,TRBV12-3/TRBV12-4,few,TGTGCCAGCAGTCGAGGGTTCGTAGAGCTGTTTTTT,CASSRGFVELFF
TRBJ2-2,TRBD2,TRBV30,NA,TGTGCCTGGAGTGTAAGAGGTCTAGCGGGAGCCGGGGAGCTGTTTTTT,CAWSVRGLAGAGELFF
TRBJ1-6,NA,TRBV28,few,TGTGCCAGCAGTTTATTCAGACTTCAATATAATTCACCCCTCCACTTT,CASSLFRLQYNSPLHF
TRBJ1-1,NA,TRBV30,NA,TGTGCCTGGACAGACTTCAACACTGAAGCTTTCTTT,CAWTDFNTEAFF
TRBJ2-5,TRBD2,TRBV18,NA,TGTGCCAGCTCACCGGGGGCGGGAGGAGAGACCCAGTACTTC,CASSPGAGGETQYF
TRBJ2-1,NA,TRBV5-6,NA,TGTGCCAGCAGCTCCTTAGCGCGAGCTGACGGTGAGCAGTTCTTC,CASSSLARADGEQFF
TRBJ1-5,NA,TRBV28,NA,TGTGCCAGCAGGGGGGGAGGGAGGCATCAGCCCCAGCATTTT,CASRGGGRHQPQHF
TRBJ2-5,TRBD2,TRBV5-1,few,TGCGCCAGCAGCCCGGGGGGACTAGCGGGGGCTGGGGAGACCCAGTACTTC,CASSPGGLAGAGETQYF
TRBJ2-7,TRBD2,TRBV27,NA,TGTGCCAGCAGTTCCCTAGCGGGAGGGAGCAACGAGCAGTACTTC,CASSSLAGGSNEQYF
TRBJ1-2,TRBD1,TRBV2,NA,TGTGCCAGTTCACAGGGGCTTGACTATGGCTACACCTTC,CASSQGLDYGYTF
TRBJ1-1,NA,TRBV7-2,NA,TGTGCCAGCAGCTACGGGGGTCCTCGCCCCGAAGCTTTCTTT,CASSYGGPRPEAFF
TRBJ2-1,NA,TRBV19,NA,TGTGCCAGTAGTTTTATGTCGGGACAACCTTACAATGAGCAGTTCTTC,CASSFMSGQPYNEQFF
TRBJ1-3,NA,TRBV29-1,few,TGCAGCGTTGAAGGTCAATCTGGAAACACCATATATTTT,CSVEGQSGNTIYF
TRBJ2-7,NA,TRBV18,NA,TGTGCCAGCTCACCAGATGGACTTACCTACGAGCAGTACTTC,CASSPDGLTYEQYF
TRBJ2-3,TRBD2,TRBV28,NA,TGTGCCAGCAGTTTAGCGGGAGGGTTTACAGATACGCAGTATTTT,CASSLAGGFTDTQYF
TRBJ2-7,NA,TRBV29-1,NA,TGCAGCGTTGAAGTGGCAGGGTCGATTAACGAGCAGTACTTC,CSVEVAGSINEQYF
TRBJ2-2,TRBD2,TRBV7-2,NA,TGTGCCAGCAGCTTAGCTTTGGCGGGAGGGGGTACCGGGGAGCTGTTTTTT,CASSLALAGGGTGELFF
TRBJ2-1,TRBD1,TRBV5-6,few,TGTGCCAGCAGCCTCGGACAGGTCTTAATCGATGAGCAGTTCTTC,CASSLGQVLIDEQFF
TRBJ2-5,NA,TRBV2,NA,TGTGCCAGCAGTGCCCCCGAATTCCGGGAGACCCAGTACTTC,CASSAPEFRETQYF
TRBJ2-7,TRBD2,TRBV10-3,NA,TGTGCCATCAGTGAGCCGTCTAGCGGGAGCTATGAGCAGTACTTC,CAISEPSSGSYEQYF
TRBJ2-7,NA,TRBV5-1,NA,TGCGCCAGCAGCTTGGCCGTAGGGGGGGCCGCCTACGAGCAGTACTTC,CASSLAVGGAAYEQYF
TRBJ2-1,TRBD2,TRBV19,NA,TGTGCCAGTAGTAGAAGGACTAGCGGGAGATTGGGTGAGCAGTTCTTC,CASSRRTSGRLGEQFF
TRBJ2-7,NA,TRBV7-2,NA,TGTGCCAGCAGCTCCCAGACAGTAACCTACGAGCAGTACTTC,CASSSQTVTYEQYF
TRBJ2-1,NA,TRBV19,NA,TGTGCCAGTAGTATTCTAGACGCACGTGAGCAGTTCTTC,CASSILDAREQFF
TRBJ2-6,NA,TRBV19,NA,TGTGCCAGTAGTGCGTCCGCAGCGCGTGGGGCCAACGTCCTGACTTTC,CASSASAARGANVLTF
TRBJ1-3,NA,TRBV28,NA,TGTGCCAGCGGGCTACCAGGGGCTGGAAACACCATATATTTT,CASGLPGAGNTIYF
TRBJ1-5,TRBD1,TRBV6-2/TRBV6-3,few,TGTGCCAGCAGTTACTATGGACAGGGCGGTCAGCCCCAGCATTTT,CASSYYGQGGQPQHF
TRBJ2-5,NA,TRBV7-6,NA,TGTGCCAGCAGCTTAGACATCTCCAGGGAGACCCAGTACTTC,CASSLDISRETQYF